This TCR beta chain comes out of a study of T-cell memory formation after mild COVID-19. Study-level findings and limits: Most CD4+ clones that shrank were in CM and EM, while CD8+ ones turned up in EMRA. Memory cells collected pre-infection included some clones that later responded, suggesting cross-reactive memory joined.

V shed 4 bases and J 10 bases; nucleotides not matched to a gene: 7. Germline CDR1 reads SGHDN; CDR2 reads FVKESK. CDR3 length equals 14 residues. In the case of this clonotype: Its target is not known.

TCRdb called the 5' RACE reads again in MiXCR, with one record for every CDR3 protein. The data show a few hundred thousand distinct CDR3 sequences, with roughly 8% seen just once and around a fifth held by the top ten. The sample taken for sequencing was PBMCs or a T cell subset sorted from them (not recorded which). This receptor was taken from a man aged 18 to 30 who had mild COVID-19 (a few samples of this study predate the infection). Cell type and time point are not known. The chain employs TRBV14 and TRBJ1-6, with 7 bases matching TRBD1. The CDR3 loop reads CASSRTGWDSPLHF. In nucleotides, the CDR3 is TGTGCCAGCAGCCGGACAGGTTGGGACTCACCCCTCCACTTT.